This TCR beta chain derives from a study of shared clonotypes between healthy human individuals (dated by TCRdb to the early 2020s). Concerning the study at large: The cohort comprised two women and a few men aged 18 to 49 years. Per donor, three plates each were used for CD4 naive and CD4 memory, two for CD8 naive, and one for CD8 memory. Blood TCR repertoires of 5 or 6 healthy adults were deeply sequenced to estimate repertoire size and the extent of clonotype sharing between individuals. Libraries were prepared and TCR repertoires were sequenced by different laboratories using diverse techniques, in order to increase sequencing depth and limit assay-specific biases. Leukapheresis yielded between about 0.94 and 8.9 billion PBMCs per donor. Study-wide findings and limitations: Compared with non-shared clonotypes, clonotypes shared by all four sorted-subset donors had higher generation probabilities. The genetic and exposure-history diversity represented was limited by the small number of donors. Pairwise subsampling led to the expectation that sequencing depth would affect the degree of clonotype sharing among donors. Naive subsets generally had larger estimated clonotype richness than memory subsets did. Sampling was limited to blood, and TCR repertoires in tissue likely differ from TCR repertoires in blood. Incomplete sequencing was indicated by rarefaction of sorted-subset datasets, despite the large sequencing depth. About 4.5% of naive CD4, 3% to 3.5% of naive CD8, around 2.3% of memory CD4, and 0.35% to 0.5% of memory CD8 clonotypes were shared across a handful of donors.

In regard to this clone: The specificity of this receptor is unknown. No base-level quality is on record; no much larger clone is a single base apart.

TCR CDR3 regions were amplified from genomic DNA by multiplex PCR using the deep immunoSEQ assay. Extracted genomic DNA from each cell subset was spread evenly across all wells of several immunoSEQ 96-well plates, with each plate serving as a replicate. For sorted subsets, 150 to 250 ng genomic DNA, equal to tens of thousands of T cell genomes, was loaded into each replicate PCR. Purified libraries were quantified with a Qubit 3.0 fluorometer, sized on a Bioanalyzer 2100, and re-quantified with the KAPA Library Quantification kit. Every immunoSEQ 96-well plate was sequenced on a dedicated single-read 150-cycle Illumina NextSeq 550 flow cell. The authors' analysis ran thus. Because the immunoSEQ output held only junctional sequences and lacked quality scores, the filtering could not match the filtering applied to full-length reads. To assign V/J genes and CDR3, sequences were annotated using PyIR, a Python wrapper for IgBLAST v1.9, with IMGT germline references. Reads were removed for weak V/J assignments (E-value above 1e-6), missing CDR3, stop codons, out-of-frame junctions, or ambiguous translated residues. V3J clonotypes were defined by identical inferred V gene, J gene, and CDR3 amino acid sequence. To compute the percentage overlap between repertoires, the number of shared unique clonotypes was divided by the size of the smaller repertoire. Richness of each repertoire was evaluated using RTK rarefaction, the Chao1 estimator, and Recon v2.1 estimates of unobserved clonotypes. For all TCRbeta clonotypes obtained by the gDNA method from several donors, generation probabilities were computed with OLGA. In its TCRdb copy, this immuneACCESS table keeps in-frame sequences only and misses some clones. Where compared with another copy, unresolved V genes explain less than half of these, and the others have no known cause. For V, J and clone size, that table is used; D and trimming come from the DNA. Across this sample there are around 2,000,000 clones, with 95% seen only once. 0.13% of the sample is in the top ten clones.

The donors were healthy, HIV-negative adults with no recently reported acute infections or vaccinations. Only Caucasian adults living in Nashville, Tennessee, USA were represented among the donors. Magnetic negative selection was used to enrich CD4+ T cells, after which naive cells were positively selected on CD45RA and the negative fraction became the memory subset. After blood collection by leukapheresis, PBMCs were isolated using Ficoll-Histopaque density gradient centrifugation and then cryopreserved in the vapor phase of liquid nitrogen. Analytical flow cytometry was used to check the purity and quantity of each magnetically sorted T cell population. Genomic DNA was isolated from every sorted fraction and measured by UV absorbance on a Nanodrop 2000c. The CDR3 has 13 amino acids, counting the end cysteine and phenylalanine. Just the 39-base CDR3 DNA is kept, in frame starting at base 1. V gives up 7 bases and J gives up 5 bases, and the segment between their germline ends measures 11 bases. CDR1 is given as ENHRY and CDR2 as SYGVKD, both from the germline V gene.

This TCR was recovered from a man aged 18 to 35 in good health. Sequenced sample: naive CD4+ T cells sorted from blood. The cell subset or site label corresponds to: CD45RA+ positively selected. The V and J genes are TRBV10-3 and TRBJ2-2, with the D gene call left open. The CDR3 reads CAITGDITGELFF. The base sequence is TGTGCCATCACAGGAGACATAACCGGGGAGCTGTTTTTT.